This TCR beta chain was documented in a study of T cell repertoires in cytomegalovirus infection. Trimming removed 1 base from V and 3 bases from J, with 13 bases in between. The CDR3 totals 15 residues. Germline V gives CDR1 SEHNR, CDR2 FQNEAQ (reference sequence). This clonotype occurred a few times. TCRdb re-derived calls from the reads in MiXCR, one entry per CDR3 protein. The table includes hundreds of thousands of distinct CDR3 sequences, 30% to 40% detected once. The genes are TRBV7-9 and TRBJ2-7; D could derive from TRBD1 or TRBD2 (5 bases each). Material: PBMCs. This TCR was recovered from a human donor in good health (CMV status not recorded). Some clones in this sample may be carry-over from other donors' samples. CDR3 nucleotide sequence: TGTGCCAGCAGCTTAGAGCGTGACAGCGGCTACGAGCAGTACTTC. It translates to CASSLERDSGYEQYF.